The clone carrying this T cell receptor (beta chain) was recorded a few times. What it recognizes is unknown. The data were taken from a study of CD8 T cells in ankylosing spondylitis. Study-level points and caveats: Relatively rare in peripheral blood, disease-linked clones were also CD8+. Apparently characteristic of ankylosing spondylitis blood was a TCR beta motif (fewer than ten highly homologous variants). Reportedly, disease-linked clones are significantly enriched in ankylosing spondylitis patients' matched synovial fluid.

Each CDR3 protein is one row after TCRdb ran MiXCR on the 5' RACE reads. The sample records approximately 400,000 distinct CDR3 sequences, roughly 17% being singletons. The V segment lost 4 bases and the J segment 3 bases; nucleotides outside the gene matches: 8. The germline V gene encodes CDR1 LGHNA and CDR2 YNFKEQ. This CDR3 comprises 16 residues. Sequencing was done on a sample of blood, either unsorted or a sorted T cell fraction (not recorded which). The gene calls are TRBV4-2 and TRBJ1-4; TRBD1 matches 7 bases. The receptor's source is a male donor with ankylosing spondylitis. DNA for the CDR3: TGTGCCAGCAGCCCCTCACAGGGGCAACCTAATGAAAAACTGTTTTTT. It yields the protein CASSPSQGQPNEKLFF.